The clone carrying this TCR beta chain came up a few times. Its antigen is still unknown. These data originate in a study of T cells in Graves' hyperthyroidism and ophthalmopathy. At the level of the study: Peripheral blood was collected at initial diagnosis, before any treatment. Overall study results and limits: Ophthalmopathy stood apart from stable hyperthyroidism in a 13 V-J model. Blood also carried most thyroid clonotypes expanded above 0.001.

Clinicians diagnosed patients from clinical symptoms, serum thyroxine and TRAb, thyroid ultrasound and orbital computed tomography. CDR3 length equals 16 residues. The germline V gene encodes CDR1 SGHRS and CDR2 YFSETQ. The V end was cut by 4 bases, the J end by 3 bases, with 16 bases between. Amplification targeted TCR beta CDR3 regions from RNA transcripts. First-round RT-PCR with HTBI primers amplified the TCR CDR3 region. TCRdb ran MiXCR on the multiplex PCR reads and lists one entry per CDR3 protein. The sample includes approximately 330,000 distinct CDR3 sequences, roughly 20% of them seen just once.

The origin of this receptor is a woman between 45 and 65 years old with Graves' hyperthyroidism. The sample comprised blood. This chain uses TRBV5-1 with TRBJ1-4; tentatively, D is TRBD1 (6 bases). Here the CDR3 DNA reads TGCGCCAGCAGCGAGGGACCCAGGGGCTCTAATGAAAAACTGTTTTTT. This codes for CASSEGPRGSNEKLFF.